The next 10 T cell receptor beta chains were all read from a single sample in a study of CD8+ T cells in alopecia areata. Documented treatment: oral pan-JAK inhibitor, 5-10 mg twice daily. After isolation, RNA underwent reverse transcription to generate cDNA as the sequencing template. Some clones are missing from TCRdb's copy, which holds only in-frame ones; the method was immunoSEQ multiplex PCR. The repertoire holds roughly 110,000 clones, with roughly three fifths as singletons. The specimen comprised CD4+ T cells sorted from blood, sampled at week 24, from a patient treated with tofacitinib. Every receptor here comes from a human donor with alopecia areata.

This clone was seen a handful of times. The gene calls are TRBV29-1 and TRBJ2-1; D is possibly TRBD1 or TRBD2 (6 bases each). The CDR3 runs to 13 residues. The ends were cut back, 8 bases at V and 15 bases at J, with 26 bases in the middle. The germline V gene has CDR1 SQVTM and CDR2 ANQGSEA. The DNA of the CDR3 is TGCAGCTCTGAACTCCCCGGGAGCAGGGGTCCGTTCTTC. This sequence encodes CSSELPGSRGPFF.

This clone has more than one count but fewer than ten. The gene calls are TRBV10-3 and TRBJ1-5; D is unresolved. The V end was cut by 6 bases, the J end by 3 bases, with 12 bases between. CDR1 and CDR2 from the germline V gene are ENHRY and SYGVKD. The CDR3 covers 14 residues. This CDR3 is CAISPVGTNQPQHF. Written as DNA, the CDR3 is TGTGCCATCAGCCCGGTGGGCACCAATCAGCCCCAGCATTTT.

This sequence joins TRBV7-9 and TRBJ2-5; D is perhaps TRBD1 or TRBD2 (6 bases each). Germline V gene sequence: CDR1 SEHNR, CDR2 FQNEAQ (reference sequence). CDR3 length: 16 amino acids. The germline V and J ends were trimmed by 4 bases and 3 bases, with 18 bases remaining between them. The CDR3, as DNA: TGTGCCAGCAGCTCCGGGTTGGGGGGCCGCAAAGAGACCCAGTACTTC. This gives the protein CASSSGLGGRKETQYF. Full variable domain (rest looked up from reference TRBV7-9 and TRBJ2-5): DTGVSQNPRHKITKRGQNVTFRCDPISEHNRLYWYRQTLGQGPEFLTYFQNEAQLEKSRLLSDRFSAERPKGSFSTLEIQRTEQGDSAMYLCASSSGLGGRKETQYFGPGTRLLVL.

This chain joins TRBV10-3 and TRBJ2-7, with D possibly matching TRBD1 (7 bases). Per germline, CDR1 ENHRY and CDR2 SYGVKD. The CDR3 extends over 15 amino acids. The V end was cut by 3 bases, the J end by 3 bases, with 15 bases between. The CDR3 bases are TGTGCCATCAGTGATCCACGCGGGACAGACTACGAGCAGTACTTC. It translates to CAISDPRGTDYEQYF.

This clone was seen a few times. This chain joins TRBV29-1 and TRBJ1-3; D unclear. CDR3 length: 14 amino acids. The germline V and J ends were trimmed by 5 bases and 0 bases, with 11 bases remaining between them. The germline CDR1 and CDR2 sequences are SQVTM and ANQGSEA. CDR3 in amino acids: CSVHLRFSGNTIYF. The CDR3 DNA is TGCAGCGTTCATCTGCGGTTCTCTGGAAACACCATATATTTT.

The sample holds a few counts of this clone. The gene calls are TRBV14 and TRBJ1-6, with D uncertain. This CDR3 contains 13 residues. Germline-derived CDR1 and CDR2 are SGHDN and FVKESK. V dropped 5 bases and J dropped 8 bases, with 10 bases sitting between them. The CDR3 region is CASSLNGHSPLHF. DNA of the CDR3: TGTGCCAGCAGCTTGAACGGGCATTCACCCCTCCACTTT.

The rearrangement links TRBV6-6 to TRBJ1-2, with D perhaps TRBD1 (6 bases). Germline V gives CDR1 MNHNY, CDR2 SVGAGI (reference sequence). The CDR3 contains 13 residues. V was shortened by 7 bases and J by 0 bases, with 9 bases between the two germline ends. CDR3 in DNA: TGTGCCAGCAAACCAGGGGCTAACTATGGCTACACCTTC. Its protein product is CASKPGANYGYTF.

This chain connects TRBV5-6 to TRBJ1-3; 7 nucleotides align to TRBD1. The germline V gene has CDR1 SGHDT and CDR2 YYEEEE. The CDR3 covers 15 residues. Trimming cost V 4 bases and J 0 bases; bases outside gene matches: 4. The CDR3 spells CASSRQGLSGNTIYF. The CDR3 DNA reads as TGTGCCAGCAGCCGACAGGGCCTCTCTGGAAACACCATATATTTT.

This chain uses TRBV2 with TRBJ2-5; 12 nucleotides match TRBD2. The J segment lost 1 base and the V segment lost 6 bases, leaving 6 bases of the junction unmatched. The CDR3 totals 16 residues. Germline-derived CDR1 and CDR2 are SNHLY and FYNNEI. The CDR3 sequence: CASSLGLAGSQETQYF. The CDR3 DNA sequence: TGTGCCAGCAGCCTAGGACTAGCGGGGAGCCAAGAGACCCAGTACTTC.

This chain uses TRBV30 with TRBJ1-2, with D possibly TRBD1 on 5 matching bases. The V gene's germline CDR1 is GTSNPN and CDR2 SVGIG (reference sequence). The length of the CDR3 is 13 residues. V lost 3 bases, J lost 4 bases, and 12 bases lay in between. The CDR3 loop reads CAWRAGTVYGYTF. In DNA, the CDR3 is TGTGCCTGGAGGGCCGGGACGGTCTATGGCTACACCTTC. Variable domain in full (rest from reference TRBV30 and TRBJ1-2): SQTIHQWPATLVQPVGSPLSLECTVEGTSNPNLYWYRQAAGRGLQLLFYSVGIGQISSEVPQNLSASRPQDRQFILSSKKLLLSDSGFYLCAWRAGTVYGYTFGSGTRLTVV.